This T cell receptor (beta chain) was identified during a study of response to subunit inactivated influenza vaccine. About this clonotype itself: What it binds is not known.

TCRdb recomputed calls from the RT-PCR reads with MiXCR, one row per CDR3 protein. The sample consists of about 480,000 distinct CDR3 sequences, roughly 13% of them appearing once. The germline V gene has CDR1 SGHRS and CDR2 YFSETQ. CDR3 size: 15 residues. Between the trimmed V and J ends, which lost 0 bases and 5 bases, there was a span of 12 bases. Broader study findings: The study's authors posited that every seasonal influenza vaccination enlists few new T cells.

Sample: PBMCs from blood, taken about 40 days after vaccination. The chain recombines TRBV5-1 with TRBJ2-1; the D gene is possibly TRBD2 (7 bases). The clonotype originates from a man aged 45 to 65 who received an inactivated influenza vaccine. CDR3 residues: CASSLDGGLNNEQFF. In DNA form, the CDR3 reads TGCGCCAGCAGCTTGGACGGGGGGCTAAACAATGAGCAGTTCTTC.